Shown below are 11 T cell receptor beta chains from a single sample sequenced in a study of T cells in Graves' hyperthyroidism and ophthalmopathy. Amplified TCR beta CDR3 regions derived from RNA transcripts. The HTBI primer set drove a first-round RT-PCR of the TCR CDR3. One entry per CDR3 protein results from TCRdb running MiXCR on the multiplex PCR reads. The repertoire includes just under 750,000 distinct CDR3 sequences, approximately 40% of them detected once, and 31% sits in the top ten. Sequenced sample: blood. The receptor set was obtained from a woman aged 35 to 49 with Graves' hyperthyroidism.

V gene TRBV11-2 combines with J gene TRBJ1-6; D is unresolved. The CDR3 consists of 20 residues. Trimming removed 5 bases from V and 0 bases from J, with 23 bases in between. Germline loops: CDR1 SGHAT, CDR2 FQNNGV. CDR3 protein: CASSPTRDIAPSSYNSPLHF. The CDR3 nucleotides read TGTGCCAGCAGCCCTACTAGGGATATCGCCCCGAGCTCCTATAATTCACCCCTCCACTTT.

This clonotype has a handful of counts. V usage is TRBV28 and J usage is TRBJ1-2; D not certain. V was clipped by 6 bases and J by 6 bases, with 17 bases between them. There are 14 residues in the CDR3. Germline loops: CDR1 MDHEN, CDR2 SYDVKM. CDR3 in DNA: TGTGCCAGCAGGTCCCACGGGTACGGCGATGGCTACACCTTC. As protein: CASRSHGYGDGYTF.

The chain combines TRBV25-1 with TRBJ2-5; 9 bases fit TRBD1. The CDR3 is 15 residues long. Germline V CDR1 and CDR2: MGHDK, SYGVNS. With 4 bases clipped from V and 6 bases from J, the junction kept 9 bases outside the gene matches. Written as DNA, the CDR3 is TGTGCCAGCAGTGGTTCGGGACAGGGAGGAAAGACCCAGTACTTC. The encoded protein is CASSGSGQGGKTQYF.

This clonotype was detected a few times. The junction differs from germline at one of its ends, possibly a read error. V usage is TRBV7-2 and J usage is TRBJ2-7, with 13 nucleotides matching TRBD2. The CDR3 is 16 amino acids. Germline values: CDR1 SGHTA, CDR2 FQGNSA. CDR3 sequence: CASSPGLAGDGDEQYF. The CDR3 nucleotides are TGCGCCAGCAGCCCCGGACTAGCGGGGGATGGGGACGAGCAGTACTTC.

This clonotype was counted ten times or more. This chain links TRBV4-3 with TRBJ1-5; D call uncertain. The CDR3 runs 13 residues. Trimming took off 0 bases at V and 5 bases at J, with 5 bases between the two ends. Germline V gene data show CDR1 as LGHNA and CDR2 as YSLEER. The CDR3 reads CASSQDRHQPQHF. DNA for the CDR3: TGCGCCAGCAGCCAAGATCGACATCAGCCCCAGCATTTT.

This clonotype was seen only a few times. The genes are TRBV12-3 or TRBV12-4 and TRBJ1-1, with a possible D match to TRBD1 (5 bases). This CDR3 comprises 14 residues. Between the trimmed V and J ends, which lost 3 bases and 3 bases, there was a span of 11 bases. CDR3 region: CASSLGEGDTEAFF. The CDR3 DNA reads as TGTGCCAGCAGTTTGGGGGAGGGTGACACTGAAGCTTTCTTT.

This sequence joins TRBV7-2 and TRBJ1-5, with D unclear. Deletions cut 5 bases from V and 11 bases from J, with 16 bases between. The CDR3 runs 13 residues. Germline CDR1 SGHTA, CDR2 FQGNSA. The CDR3 coding sequence is TGTGCCAGCAGCAAGCTGGCCATGTGGACCCAGCATTTT. Translating gives CASSKLAMWTQHF.

V and J are TRBV3-1 and TRBJ1-6; 9 bases are a match to TRBD1. Germline V gives CDR1 LGHDT, CDR2 YNNKEL (reference sequence). The CDR3 has 17 amino acids. The V and J ends lost 2 bases and 9 bases, in that order; junction bases with no gene match: 11. DNA for the CDR3: TGTGCCAGCAGCCAACTTACAGGGGGCGAGCGTAGTTCACCCCTCCACTTT. Translating it yields CASSQLTGGERSSPLHF. The entire variable domain, with the rest obtained from reference TRBV3-1 and TRBJ1-6, is as follows: DTAVSQTPKYLVTQMGNDKSIKCEQNLGHDTMYWYKQDSKKFLKIMFSYNNKELIINETVPNRFSPKSPDKAHLNLHINSLELGDSAVYFCASSQLTGGERSSPLHFGNGTRLTVT.

This clonotype was seen repeatedly, ten times or more. The chain is built from TRBV29-1 and TRBJ2-5, with D possibly being TRBD1 (6 bases). The germline V gene has CDR1 SQVTM and CDR2 ANQGSEA. There are 13 residues in the CDR3. V lost 5 bases and J lost 4, with 14 bases in between. CDR3 region: CSVFTGMVETQYF. In DNA form, the CDR3 reads TGCAGCGTTTTTACAGGGATGGTAGAGACCCAGTACTTC. The full variable domain, its missing parts supplied by reference TRBV29-1 and TRBJ2-5, is SAVISQKPSRDICQRGTSLTIQCQVDSQVTMMFWYRQQPGQSLTLIATANQGSEATYESGFVIDKFPISRPNLTFSTLTVSNMSPEDSSIYLCSVFTGMVETQYFGPGTRLLVL.

Concerning this clonotype itself: Its ends do not fully match the called genes, so a read error is possible. V gene TRBV10-3 combines with J gene TRBJ2-7; 10 positions match TRBD1. CDR3 length: 16 amino acids. In germline, CDR1 is ENHRY, CDR2 SYGVKD. In nucleotides, the CDR3 is TGTGCCATCAGTCGGGTGGACAGGGGGTTACCGGGCGGGCAGTGCTTC. Amino acids: CAISRVDRGLPGGQCF.

This clonotype was recorded many times. CDR3 DNA: TGTGCCAGCAGCGTTATCGGTGGAGGGAGAGGCTACACCTTC. It translates to CASSVIGGGRGYTF. This chain links TRBV7-9 with TRBJ1-2; D not certain. The CDR3 has 14 residues. Germline loops: CDR1 SEHNR, CDR2 FQNEAQ (reference sequence). V lost 5 bases, J lost 8 bases, and 18 bases lay in between.